This T cell receptor beta chain was identified during a study of tumour-infiltrating T cells in Burkitt lymphoma. Background on the study: Survival, overall and progression-free, tracked with productive clonality.

The ends lost 0 bases at V and 4 bases at J; junction bases unmatched: 8. There are 16 residues in the CDR3. Germline V gene sequence: CDR1 SGHNT, CDR2 YYREEE (reference sequence). Sequenced by immunoSEQ multiplex PCR; TCRdb stores in-frame clones only, minus some. There are about 1,600 clones in the sample; 17% occur only once, and 8.9% lies in the top ten. This TCR was recovered from a human donor with diffuse large B-cell lymphoma. This chain connects TRBV5-4 to TRBJ2-5, with 8 bases aligning to TRBD2. Source material: tumor tissue. In DNA, the CDR3 is TGTGCCAGCAGCTTGGGAGGGGTAGCGGGGCGAGAGACCCAGTACTTC. It is translated as CASSLGGVAGRETQYF.